Listed below are T cell receptor beta chains from one sample, sequenced in a study of tumor-infiltrating lymphocytes in primary liver carcinoma. TCRdb fed the multiplex PCR reads into MiXCR, producing one record per CDR3 protein. Counted here are around 80,000 distinct CDR3 sequences, over 60% occurring once; the ten biggest clones make up approximately 20%. Sample: liver tumor tissue from sampling region 1. The receptors come from a man aged 40-55 years with primary liver carcinoma and hepatitis B virus infection. Both conserved end residues are part of each CDR3. Each record gives: J gene, clone size, V gene, D gene, CDR3 DNA, CDR3 protein. A D gene is named only where the DNA matches it firmly. Size tells how often a clone was seen (once, few, many) or the class of an expanded clone, and some rows leave it out.

TRBJ2-7 | . | TRBV5-6 | TRBD2 | TGTGTCAGCAGCTTTGGGCGGGAGTACGAACAGTACTTC | CVSSFGREYEQYF
TRBJ2-7 | . | TRBV11-2 | . | TGTGCCAGCAGCCTATCTGTAGGAGTATCCTACGAGCAATACTTC | CASSLSVGVSYEQYF
TRBJ2-5 | once | TRBV10-3 | TRBD1 | TGTGTTATCAGGGGACAGGGACCCCAAGAGACCCAGTACTTC | CVIRGQGPQETQYF
TRBJ2-3 | few | TRBV20-1 | . | TGCAGTGCCCGGTTAATGGAGGTAGATACGCAGTATTTT | CSARLMEVDTQYF
TRBJ2-7 | many | TRBV30 | . | TGTGCCGTTACCCCGCCGAGCTCCTACGAGCAGTACTTC | CAVTPPSSYEQYF
TRBJ2-7 | . | TRBV11-2 | . | TGTGCCAGCAGCACGGCACCGGGTCCGGGCCACGAACAGTATTTC | CASSTAPGPGHEQYF
TRBJ2-2 | once | TRBV5-1 | . | TGCGCCAGCAGACCTACAGGAATGAACACCAGGGAGCTGTTTTTT | CASRPTGMNTRELFF
TRBJ2-7 | . | TRBV20-1 | . | TGCAGTGCGAGGGACACAAGGATTCCAAGCTACGAGCAGTACTTC | CSARDTRIPSYEQYF
TRBJ2-2 | . | TRBV11-2 | . | TGTACCACCAGCCTCTTCAGGGGCGGGGAGCTGTTTTTT | CTTSLFRGGELFF
TRBJ1-2 | many | TRBV29-1 | TRBD1 | TGCAGCGTCGGACAGGCAAATAACTATGGCTACACCTTC | CSVGQANNYGYTF
TRBJ1-1 | . | TRBV12-3/TRBV12-4 | . | TGTGGCAGCAGCCTCAACATCTTGACTGAAGCTTTCTTT | CGSSLNILTEAFF
TRBJ2-7 | . | TRBV4-1 | . | TGCGCCAGCAGACCAGGGCCGAGTTCCCACGAGCAGTACTTC | CASRPGPSSHEQYF
TRBJ1-2 | . | TRBV14 | . | TGTGCCAGCAGCCAAGTCGAGGGTGACTATGGCTGCACCTTC | CASSQVEGDYGCTF
TRBJ2-1 | . | TRBV4-1 | . | TGCGCCAGCAGCCAAGAAGCTGTCTATGAGCAGTTCTTT | CASSQEAVYEQFF
TRBJ2-7 | once | TRBV4-2 | . | TGTACCAGCAGCCAAGTCTCCAGAGGGAGCTCCTACGAGCAATACTTC | CTSSQVSRGSSYEQYF
TRBJ2-2 | many | TRBV28 | . | TGTGCCAGCAGTCTAGGGGGAGGAACCGGGGAGCTGTTTTTT | CASSLGGGTGELFF
TRBJ2-3 | . | TRBV11-2 | TRBD2 | TGTGCTGGAGGGGCGCGGGAGCCCGCAGATACGCAGTGTTTT | CAGGAREPADTQCF
TRBJ1-1 | . | TRBV4-1 | . | TGCGCCAGAAGCAGCGGGGGAGGTGGGAACACTGAAGCTCTCTTT | CARSSGGGGNTEALF
TRBJ2-1 | . | TRBV11-2 | . | TGTGCCACCGGGCGGGACCAGCCACCCTACAATGAGCAGTCCTTC | CATGRDQPPYNEQSF
TRBJ2-7 | . | TRBV4-1 | . | TGCGCCAGCCGCCGAGATTTTAGCGGAAGCTCCTACAAGCAGTACTTC | CASRRDFSGSSYKQYF